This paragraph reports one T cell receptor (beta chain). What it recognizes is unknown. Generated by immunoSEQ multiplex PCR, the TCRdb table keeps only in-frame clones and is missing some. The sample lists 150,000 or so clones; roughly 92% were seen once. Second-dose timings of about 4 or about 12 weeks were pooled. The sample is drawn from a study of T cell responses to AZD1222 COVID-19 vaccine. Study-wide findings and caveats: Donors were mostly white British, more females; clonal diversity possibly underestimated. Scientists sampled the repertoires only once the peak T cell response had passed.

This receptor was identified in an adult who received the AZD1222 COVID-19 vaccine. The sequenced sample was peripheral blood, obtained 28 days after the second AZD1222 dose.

The CDR3 here is CASSLLESSYNSPLHF. As DNA, the CDR3 is TGCGCCAGCAGCTTGTTAGAGAGCTCCTATAATTCACCCCTCCACTTT. V is TRBV5-1 and J is TRBJ1-6; D remains ambiguous. V was pared by 1 base and J by 0 bases, with 8 bases between. The CDR3 runs to 16 residues. Germline CDR1 is SGHRS and CDR2 is YFSETQ. The variable domain in full, with the rest retrieved from reference TRBV5-1 and TRBJ1-6, is KAGVTQTPRYLIKTRGQQVTLSCSPISGHRSVSWYQQTPGQGLQFLFEYFSETQRNKGNFPGRFSGRQFSNSRSEMNVSTLELGDSALYLCASSLLESSYNSPLHFGNGTRLTVT.